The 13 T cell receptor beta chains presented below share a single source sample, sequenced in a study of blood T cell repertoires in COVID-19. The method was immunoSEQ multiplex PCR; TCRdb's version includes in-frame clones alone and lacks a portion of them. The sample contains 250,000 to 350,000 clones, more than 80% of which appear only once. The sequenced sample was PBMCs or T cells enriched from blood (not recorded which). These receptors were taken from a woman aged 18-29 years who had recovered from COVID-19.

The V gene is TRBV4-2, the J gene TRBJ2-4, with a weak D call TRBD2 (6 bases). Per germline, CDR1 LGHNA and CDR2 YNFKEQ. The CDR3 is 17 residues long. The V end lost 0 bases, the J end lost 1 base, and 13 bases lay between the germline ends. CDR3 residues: CASSQDKGGFAKNIQYF. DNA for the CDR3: TGTGCCAGCAGCCAAGACAAGGGAGGTTTCGCCAAAAACATTCAGTACTTC.

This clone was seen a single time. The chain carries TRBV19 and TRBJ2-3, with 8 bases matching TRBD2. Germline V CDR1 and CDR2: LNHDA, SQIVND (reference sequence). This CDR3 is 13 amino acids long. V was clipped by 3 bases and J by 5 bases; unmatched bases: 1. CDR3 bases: TGTGCCAGTAGTATTGGGACTAGAGATACGCAGTATTTT. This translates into CASSIGTRDTQYF. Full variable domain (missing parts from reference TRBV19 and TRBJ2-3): DGGITQSPKYLFRKEGQNVTLSCEQNLNHDAMYWYRQDPGQGLRLIYYSQIVNDFQKGDIAEGYSVSREKKESFPLTVTSAQKNPTAFYLCASSIGTRDTQYFGPGTRLTVL.

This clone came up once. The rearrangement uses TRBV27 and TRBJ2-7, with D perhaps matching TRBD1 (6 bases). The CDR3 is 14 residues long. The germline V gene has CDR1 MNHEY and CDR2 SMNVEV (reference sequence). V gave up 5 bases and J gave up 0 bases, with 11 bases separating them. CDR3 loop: CASSKPGHSYEQYF. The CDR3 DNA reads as TGTGCCAGCAGTAAGCCGGGACACTCCTACGAGCAGTACTTC.

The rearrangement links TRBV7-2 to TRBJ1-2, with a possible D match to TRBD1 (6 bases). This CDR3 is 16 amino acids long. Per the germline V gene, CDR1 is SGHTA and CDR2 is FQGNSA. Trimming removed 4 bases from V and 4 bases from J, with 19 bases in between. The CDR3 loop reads CASSSPTWGHGYGYTF. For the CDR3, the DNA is TGTGCCAGCAGCTCGCCGACTTGGGGGCATGGCTATGGCTACACCTTC.

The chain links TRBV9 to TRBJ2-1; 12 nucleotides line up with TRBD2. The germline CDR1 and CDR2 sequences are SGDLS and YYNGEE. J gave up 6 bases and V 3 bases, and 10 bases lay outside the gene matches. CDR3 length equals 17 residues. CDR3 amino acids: CASSAPSGGAYFNEQFF. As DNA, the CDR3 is TGTGCCAGCAGCGCCCCTAGCGGGGGGGCATATTTCAATGAGCAGTTCTTC.

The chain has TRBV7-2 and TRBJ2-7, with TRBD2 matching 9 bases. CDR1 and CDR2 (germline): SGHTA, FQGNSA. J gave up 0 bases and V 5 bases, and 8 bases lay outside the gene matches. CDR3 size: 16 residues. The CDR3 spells CASSRRAGGSSYEQYF. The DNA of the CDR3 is TGTGCCAGCAGCCGGCGAGCGGGGGGTAGCTCCTACGAGCAGTACTTC.

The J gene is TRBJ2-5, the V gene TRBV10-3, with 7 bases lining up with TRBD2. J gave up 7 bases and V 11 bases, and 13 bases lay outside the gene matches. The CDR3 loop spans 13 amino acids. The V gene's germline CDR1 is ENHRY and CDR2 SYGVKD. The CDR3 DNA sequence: TGTGCCGTCGCCCTGGGGGAGCGGGGGACCCAGTACTTC. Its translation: CAVALGERGTQYF.

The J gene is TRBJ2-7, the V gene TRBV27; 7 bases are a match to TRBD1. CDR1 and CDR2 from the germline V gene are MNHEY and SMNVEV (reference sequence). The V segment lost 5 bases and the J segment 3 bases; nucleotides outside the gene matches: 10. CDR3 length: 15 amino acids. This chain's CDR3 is CASSPGTAVNYEQYF. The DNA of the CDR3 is TGTGCCAGCAGTCCGGGGACAGCGGTTAACTACGAGCAGTACTTC.

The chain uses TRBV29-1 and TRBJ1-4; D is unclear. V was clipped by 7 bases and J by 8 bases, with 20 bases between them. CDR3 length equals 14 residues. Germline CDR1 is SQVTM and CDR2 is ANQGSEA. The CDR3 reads CSALGGGFGEKLFF. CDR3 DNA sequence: TGCAGCGCCCTCGGCGGTGGCTTTGGGGAAAAACTGTTTTTT.

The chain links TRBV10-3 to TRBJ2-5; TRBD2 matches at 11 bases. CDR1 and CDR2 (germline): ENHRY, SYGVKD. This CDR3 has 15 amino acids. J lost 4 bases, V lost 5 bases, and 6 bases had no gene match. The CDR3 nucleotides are TGTGCCATCAGTCAGGGACTAGCGGTGATAGAGACCCAGTACTTC. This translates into CAISQGLAVIETQYF.

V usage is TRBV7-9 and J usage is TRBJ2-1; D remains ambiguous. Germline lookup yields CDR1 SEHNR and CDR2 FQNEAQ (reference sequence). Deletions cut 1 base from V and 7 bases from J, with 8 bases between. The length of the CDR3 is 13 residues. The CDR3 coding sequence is TGTGCCAGCAGCTTAGTTAGCCGGAATGAGCAGTTCTTC. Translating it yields CASSLVSRNEQFF.

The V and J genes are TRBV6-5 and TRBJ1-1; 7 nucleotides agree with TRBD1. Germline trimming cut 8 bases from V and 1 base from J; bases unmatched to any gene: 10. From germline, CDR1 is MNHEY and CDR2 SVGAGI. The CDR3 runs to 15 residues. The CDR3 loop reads CASDRDRLRNTEAFF. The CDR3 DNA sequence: TGTGCCAGCGACCGGGACAGACTACGGAACACTGAAGCTTTCTTT.

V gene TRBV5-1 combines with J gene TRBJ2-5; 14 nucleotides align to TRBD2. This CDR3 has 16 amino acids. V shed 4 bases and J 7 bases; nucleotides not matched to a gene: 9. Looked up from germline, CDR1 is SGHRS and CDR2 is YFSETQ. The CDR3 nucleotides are TGCGCCAGCAGCCGGACTAGCGGGGGGCCCGAGGGGACCCAGTACTTC. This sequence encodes CASSRTSGGPEGTQYF.